These 12 T cell receptor beta chains originate from one sample sequenced in a study of cytomegalovirus exposure and HLA in healthy donors. TCRdb's copy holds only in-frame clones and misses some; the assay was immunoSEQ multiplex PCR. The sample includes around 180,000 clones, roughly 86% of them seen just once. Sequenced sample: PBMCs. Receptors were obtained from a woman aged 18 to 35 in good health and CMV-seronegative.

This clone was observed a handful of times. The chain couples TRBV28 to TRBJ2-2; 8 bases match TRBD2. With V trimmed by 10 bases and J by 1 base, 5 bases remained unmatched. CDR3 size: 14 residues. Germline assignment: CDR1 MDHEN and CDR2 SYDVKM. CDR3 DNA sequence: TGTGCCACCTCTAGCGGGCAGAACACCGGGGAGCTGTTTTTT. This sequence encodes CATSSGQNTGELFF.

This chain uses TRBV7-9 with TRBJ1-2, with TRBD1 matching over 9 bases. This CDR3 region has 14 residues. Germline CDR1 is SEHNR and CDR2 is FQNEAQ (reference sequence). V lost 3 bases and J lost 8; bases outside the gene matches: 7. CDR3 nucleotides: TGTGCCAGCAGCTTCAGACAGGGGGGAGGCGGCTACACCTTC. It translates to CASSFRQGGGGYTF. Full variable domain (remainder filled in from reference TRBV7-9 and TRBJ1-2): DTGVSQNPRHKITKRGQNVTFRCDPISEHNRLYWYRQTLGQGPEFLTYFQNEAQLEKSRLLSDRFSAERPKGSFSTLEIQRTEQGDSAMYLCASSFRQGGGGYTFGSGTRLTVV.

V and J are TRBV6-1 and TRBJ1-1; D gene uncertain. CDR3 length: 13 amino acids. V gave up 5 bases and J gave up 5 bases, with 12 bases separating them. The V gene's germline CDR1 is MNHNS and CDR2 SASEGT. CDR3 residues: CASSSQARTEAFF. The CDR3 DNA is TGTGCCAGCAGTTCCCAGGCCAGGACTGAAGCTTTCTTT.

The J gene is TRBJ1-5, the V gene TRBV2; 9 bases are shared with TRBD1. CDR3 length: 15 amino acids. The ends lost 3 bases at V and 2 bases at J; junction bases unmatched: 2. Germline values: CDR1 SNHLY, CDR2 FYNNEI. The CDR3 sequence: CASSDRTGGNQPQHF. In nucleotides, the CDR3 is TGTGCCAGCAGTGATCGGACAGGGGGCAATCAGCCCCAGCATTTT.

The V call is TRBV6-5, the J call TRBJ1-2; D not certain. The germline gives CDR1 MNHEY, CDR2 SVGAGI. Trimming shortened V by 5 bases and J by 6 bases, and 10 bases separated the two germline ends. This CDR3 is built from 12 residues. CDR3 loop: CASSRGRNGYTF. CDR3 sequence (DNA): TGTGCCAGCAGTCGTGGGAGGAATGGCTACACCTTC.

The gene calls are TRBV19 and TRBJ2-3, with 7 bases that match TRBD2. J was trimmed by 3 bases and V by 1 base; bases with no gene match: 10. The CDR3 runs 17 residues. Germline V gives CDR1 LNHDA, CDR2 SQIVND (reference sequence). This chain's CDR3 is CASSIGRGGGGTDTQYF. Written as DNA, the CDR3 is TGTGCCAGTAGTATAGGTAGAGGCGGGGGAGGTACAGATACGCAGTATTTT.

This chain uses TRBV7-2 with TRBJ1-2; D is unclear. The V and J ends lost 5 bases and 4 bases respectively, with 14 bases between them. This CDR3 contains 14 residues. Germline V gene data show CDR1 as SGHTA and CDR2 as FQGNSA. The CDR3 is CASSLGGRSYGYTF. The CDR3 DNA reads as TGTGCCAGCAGCCTAGGTGGCAGAAGCTATGGCTACACCTTC.

The genes are TRBV6-5 and TRBJ2-3, with TRBD2 as a possible D gene (5 bases). The CDR3 spans 16 residues. Germline CDR1 and CDR2: MNHEY and SVGAGI. V was pared by 4 bases and J by 3 bases, with 17 bases between. This chain's CDR3 is CASSSLGYRETDTQYF. The CDR3 region has the DNA TGTGCCAGCAGTTCCCTGGGGTACCGGGAAACAGATACGCAGTATTTT.

This chain uses TRBV7-8 with TRBJ1-6, with TRBD1 as a possible D gene (5 bases). Between the trimmed V and J ends, which lost 5 bases and 3 bases, there was a span of 11 bases. Germline CDR1 reads SGHVS; CDR2 reads FQNEAQ. The CDR3 is 15 residues long. DNA for the CDR3: TGTGCCAGCAGCGTTCGACAGAACTATAATTCACCCCTCCACTTT. It translates to CASSVRQNYNSPLHF.

The chain uses TRBV11-1 and TRBJ2-2; possibly TRBD2 for D (6 bases). The germline CDR1 and CDR2 sequences are SGHAT and FQDESV (reference sequence). This CDR3 has 15 residues. V was clipped by 4 bases and J by 0 bases, with 9 bases between them. This chain's CDR3 is CASSSGVSNTGELFF. The DNA for the CDR3 is TGTGCCAGCAGCTCGGGGGTATCGAACACCGGGGAGCTGTTTTTT.

In DNA form, the CDR3 reads TGTGCCAGCAGTTTCCTACAGGGGAACACTGAAGCTTTCTTT. Protein product: CASSFLQGNTEAFF. The chain uses TRBV27 and TRBJ1-1; D possibly corresponds to TRBD1 (6 bases). Deletions cut 3 bases from V and 1 base from J, with 9 bases between. The CDR3 extends over 14 amino acids. Germline loops: CDR1 MNHEY, CDR2 SMNVEV (reference sequence).

CDR3 in amino acids: CASSLDRQGYTEAFF. CDR3 nucleotides: TGTGCCAGCAGCTTAGACAGACAGGGCTACACTGAAGCTTTCTTT. The chain is built from TRBV7-2 and TRBJ1-1, with TRBD1 matching 7 bases. Germline lookup yields CDR1 SGHTA and CDR2 FQGNSA. Trimming at V came to 1 base and at J to 3 bases, leaving 5 bases not matched to a gene. The CDR3 length is 15 residues. Variable domain in full (rest from reference TRBV7-2 and TRBJ1-1): GAGVSQSPSNKVTEKGKDVELRCDPISGHTALYWYRQSLGQGLEFLIYFQGNSAPDKSGLPSDRFSAERTGGSVSTLTIQRTQQEDSAVYLCASSLDRQGYTEAFFGQGTRLTVV.